A selection of T cell receptor beta chains follows, all from one sample in a study of T-cell reconstitution after alpha-beta-depleted transplantation in children. TCRdb itself ran the PCR reads through MiXCR, one entry per CDR3 protein. Here the sample spans 200,000 to 300,000 distinct CDR3 sequences, about 25% being singletons. The sequences come from PBMCs, collected before TCRalphabeta/CD19-depleted stem cell transplant. These TCRs come from a girl aged 2-10 years with Fanconi anemia, due to receive a stem cell transplant. Both conserved end residues are trimmed from each CDR3. Part of the rows lack a size; the others show once, few, many or a class for expanded clones.

v_call	clone_size	cdr3_aa
TRBV4-2	many	ASSQGGVSGRGYEQF
TRBV5-1	few	ASNLVGGSYNEQF
TRBV29-1	few	SVGLVRETQY
TRBV29-1	-	SVEGRNYYNEQF
TRBV25-1	many	ASSGRQRSSYNEQF
TRBV4-2	-	ASSSLAGEGEQF
TRBV7-7	-	ASSLGRDRVSNEQF
TRBV6-1	-	ASRRQRVGTGELF
TRBV29-1	many	SVEDRTSGVIRTGEQF
TRBV5-6	many	ASSLAIYNEQF
TRBV5-1	many	ASSLDALRGPNQPQH
TRBV2	many	ASSEQGRGAYEQY
TRBV20-1	few	SASGLVYEQY
TRBV27	many	ASSFGISNTEAF
TRBV3-1	many	ASSQDGTFNQPQH
TRBV29-1	many	SVSPRQGHEQY
TRBV19	-	ASSLREIGNEQF
TRBV7-2	few	ASSFRHGSRELF
TRBV25-1	-	ASSEYFFGQGGINGYT
TRBV28	-	ASSSMTTSGNLYNEQF
TRBV7-3	-	ASSQTSGDRQY
TRBV20-1	many	SASPGGGYNEQF
TRBV29-1	many	SVEVEVPYEQY
TRBV29-1	few	SVEYRGRVNEQY
TRBV7-3	-	ASSVGGTNYNEQF
TRBV25-1	-	ASSELPGQGNQPQH